This T cell receptor (beta chain) emerged from a study of T cells in localized non-small cell lung cancer (dated by TCRdb to the early 2020s). Regarding the study in general: The study analyzed T cell repertoires of 200 to 300 early-stage NSCLC patients, comparing tumors and uninvolved tumor-adjacent lungs. The cohort consisted of 236 treatment-naive NSCLC patients whose localized lung tumors had been resected. A mean age of approximately 70 years was recorded for the NSCLC patients, of whom approximately 130 were male and 107 were female. Results the study describes overall, beyond this receptor: A median of approximately 55 of the top 100 tumor clones were detected in paired uninvolved adjacent lung, and 28 of these tumor clones were also found among the top 100 clones of the paired uninvolved adjacent lung. Multi-region tumor sequencing was not performed, so intratumor heterogeneity could not be excluded. Longer overall survival was associated with higher T cell density in blood, whereas shorter survival was associated with higher clonality in adjacent lung. Since the design was exploratory, TCR variables were selected using unadjusted p-values with no false-discovery rate correction. The highest T cell clonality was observed in uninvolved tumor-adjacent lung, where clonality exceeded that of tumor, suggesting that antigenic responses were more focused in uninvolved tumor-adjacent lung.

V sheds 6 bases and J sheds 4 bases, leaving 10 bases between their ends. From a lookup of the germline V gene, CDR1 and CDR2 are MDHEN and SYDVKM. There are 12 amino acids in the CDR3, from cysteine to phenylalanine inclusive. Just the 36-base CDR3 DNA is kept, in frame starting at base 1. The immunoSEQ Assay was used to sequence TCR beta CDR3 regions from DNA. The source study handled its data this way. T cell density was computed as TCR beta template counts normalized to usable DNA estimated by amplifying housekeeping genes. Richness was estimated using the preseqR package, with extrapolation to 400,000 templates for PBMC samples and to 120,000 templates for tissue samples. Clonality was calculated as one minus Pielou's evenness. Tissue-enriched TCRs were identified by differential abundance testing using productive amino-acid clonotypes, minimum total count 5 and alpha 0.1. Repertoire overlap between compartments was quantified with the Jaccard Index and Morisita Overlap Index. GLIPH grouped TCR beta CDR3s together with public tetramer-defined viral CDR3s, and a viral motif had to include at least three viral sequences and also show V-gene enrichment. Drawn from immuneACCESS, this table holds only the in-frame rearrangements with V and J called that TCRdb kept. Clones are partly lost; checked studies trace under half to an unresolved V gene and leave the rest unexplained. V and J calls and clone size come straight from that table; D and trimming were deduced from the DNA. The sample contains more than 9,000 clones, 48% of them found a single time. 4% to 5% of the sample lies in the top ten.

With regard to this clone: Its antigen remains undetermined. Base quality data are lacking; no much larger clone is found one base away.

The receptor was derived from a woman aged 40 to 75 with stage II squamous cell lung carcinoma. The rearranged chain carries TRBV28 and TRBJ2-7, with TRBD2 as a weak D call on 6 bases. Sequences were derived from lymph node tissue, sampled before any cancer treatment. Here the CDR3 is given as CASRAREYEQYF. The base sequence is TGTGCCAGCAGGGCCCGGGAGTACGAGCAGTACTTC.